The clone carrying this T cell receptor (beta chain) appeared once. This sample stems from a study of T cell changes during pregnancy in multiple sclerosis. The CDR3 totals 13 residues. Deletions cut 5 bases from V and 7 bases from J, with 14 bases between. Germline lookup yields CDR1 MNHEY and CDR2 SVGAGI. Assay used: immunoSEQ multiplex PCR; TCRdb lists only in-frame clones, some missing. The table lists about 40,000 clones, nearly 90% of them singletons. This TCR came from a female donor with multiple sclerosis, enrolled in a pregnancy study. Source: CD4+ T cells from peripheral blood mononuclear cells, taken after pregnancy. The chain recombines TRBV6-5 with TRBJ1-1, with D possibly matching TRBD1 (6 bases). This CDR3 reads CASSRTDRVEAFF. CDR3 nucleotides: TGTGCCAGCAGTAGGACAGACCGAGTTGAAGCTTTCTTT.